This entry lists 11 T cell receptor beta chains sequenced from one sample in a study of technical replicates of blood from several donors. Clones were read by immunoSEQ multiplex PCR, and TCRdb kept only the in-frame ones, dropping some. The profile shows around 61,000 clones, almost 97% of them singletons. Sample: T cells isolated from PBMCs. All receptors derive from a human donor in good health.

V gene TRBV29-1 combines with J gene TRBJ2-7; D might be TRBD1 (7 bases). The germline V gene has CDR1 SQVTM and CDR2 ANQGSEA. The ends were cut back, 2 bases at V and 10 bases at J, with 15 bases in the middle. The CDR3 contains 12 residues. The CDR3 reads CSVEQGGRGQYF. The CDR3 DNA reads TGCAGCGTTGAACAGGGGGGACGAGGCCAGTACTTC.

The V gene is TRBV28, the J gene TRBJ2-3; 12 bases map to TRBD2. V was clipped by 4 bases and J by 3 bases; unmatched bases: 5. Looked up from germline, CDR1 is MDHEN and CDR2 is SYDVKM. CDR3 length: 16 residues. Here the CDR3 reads CASSSPLAGGTDTQYF. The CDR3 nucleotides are TGTGCCAGCAGTTCCCCGCTAGCGGGGGGGACAGATACGCAGTATTTT.

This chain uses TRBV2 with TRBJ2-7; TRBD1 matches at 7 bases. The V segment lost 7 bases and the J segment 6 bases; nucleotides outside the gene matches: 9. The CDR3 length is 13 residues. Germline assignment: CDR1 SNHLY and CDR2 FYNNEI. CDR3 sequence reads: CASTKQGWVEQYF. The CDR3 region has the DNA TGTGCCAGCACCAAACAGGGGTGGGTCGAGCAGTACTTC.

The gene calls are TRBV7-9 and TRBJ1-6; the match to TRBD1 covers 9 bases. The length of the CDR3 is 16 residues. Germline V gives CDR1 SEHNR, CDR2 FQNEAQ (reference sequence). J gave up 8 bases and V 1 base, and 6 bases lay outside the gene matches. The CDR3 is CASSLVYGQGYSPLHF. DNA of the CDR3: TGTGCCAGCAGCTTAGTATATGGACAGGGGTATTCACCCCTCCACTTT.

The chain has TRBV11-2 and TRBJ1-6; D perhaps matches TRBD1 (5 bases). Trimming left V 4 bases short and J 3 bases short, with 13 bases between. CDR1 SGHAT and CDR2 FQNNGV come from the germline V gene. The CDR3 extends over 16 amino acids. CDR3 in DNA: TGTGCCAGCAGCTCGCTGACAGACCGCTATAATTCACCCCTCCACTTT. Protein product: CASSSLTDRYNSPLHF. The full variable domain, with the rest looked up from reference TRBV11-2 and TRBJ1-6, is EAGVAQSPRYKIIEKRQSVAFWCNPISGHATLYWYQQILGQGPKLLIQFQNNGVVDDSQLPKDRFSAERLKGVDSTLKIQPAKLEDSAVYLCASSSLTDRYNSPLHFGNGTRLTVT.

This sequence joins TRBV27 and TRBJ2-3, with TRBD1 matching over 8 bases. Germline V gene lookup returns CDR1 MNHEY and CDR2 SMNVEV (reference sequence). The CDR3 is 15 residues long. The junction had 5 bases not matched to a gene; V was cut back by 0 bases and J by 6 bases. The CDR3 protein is CASSLSRTGLDTQYF. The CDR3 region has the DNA TGTGCCAGCAGTTTATCGCGGACAGGGCTCGATACGCAGTATTTT.

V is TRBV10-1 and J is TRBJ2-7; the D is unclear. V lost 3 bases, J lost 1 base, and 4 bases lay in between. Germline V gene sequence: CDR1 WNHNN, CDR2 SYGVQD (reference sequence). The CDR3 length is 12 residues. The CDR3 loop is CASSDQSYEQYF. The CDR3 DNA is TGCGCCAGCAGTGACCAATCCTACGAGCAGTACTTC.

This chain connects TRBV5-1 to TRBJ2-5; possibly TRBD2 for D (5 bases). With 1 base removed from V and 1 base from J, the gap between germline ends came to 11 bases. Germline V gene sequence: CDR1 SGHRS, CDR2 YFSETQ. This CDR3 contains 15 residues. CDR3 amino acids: CASSLSGALQETQYF. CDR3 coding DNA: TGCGCCAGCAGCTTGAGCGGAGCACTCCAAGAGACCCAGTACTTC.

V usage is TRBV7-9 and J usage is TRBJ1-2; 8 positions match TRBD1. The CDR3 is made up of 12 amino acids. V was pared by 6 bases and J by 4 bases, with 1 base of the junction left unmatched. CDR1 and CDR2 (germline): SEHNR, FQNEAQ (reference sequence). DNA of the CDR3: TGTGCCAGCAGTACAGGGGGCTATGGCTACACCTTC. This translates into CASSTGGYGYTF.

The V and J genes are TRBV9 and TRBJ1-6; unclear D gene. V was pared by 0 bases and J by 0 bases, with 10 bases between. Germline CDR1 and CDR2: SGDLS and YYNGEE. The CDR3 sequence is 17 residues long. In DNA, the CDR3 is TGTGCCAGCAGCGTAGCGAGGGATAGCTCCTATAATTCACCCCTCCACTTT. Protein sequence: CASSVARDSSYNSPLHF.

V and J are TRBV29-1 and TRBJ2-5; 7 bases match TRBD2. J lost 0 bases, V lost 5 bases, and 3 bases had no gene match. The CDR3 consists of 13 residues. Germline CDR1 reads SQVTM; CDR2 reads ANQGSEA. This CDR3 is CSVRGVDQETQYF. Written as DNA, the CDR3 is TGCAGCGTTCGGGGGGTAGACCAAGAGACCCAGTACTTC.